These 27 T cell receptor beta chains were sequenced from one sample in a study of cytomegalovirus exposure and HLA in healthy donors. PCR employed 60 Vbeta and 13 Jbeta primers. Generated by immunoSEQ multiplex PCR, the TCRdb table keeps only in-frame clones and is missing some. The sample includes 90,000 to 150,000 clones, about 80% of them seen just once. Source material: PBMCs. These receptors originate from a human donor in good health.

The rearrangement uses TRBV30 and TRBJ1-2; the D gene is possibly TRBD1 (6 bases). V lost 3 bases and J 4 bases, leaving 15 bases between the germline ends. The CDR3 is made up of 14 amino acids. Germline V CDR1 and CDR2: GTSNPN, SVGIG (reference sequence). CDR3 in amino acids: CAWSSIIGGYGYTF. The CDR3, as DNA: TGTGCCTGGAGCTCAATAATAGGGGGCTATGGCTACACCTTC.

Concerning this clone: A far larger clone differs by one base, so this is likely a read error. CDR3 sequence reads: CASSSTGLNTEAFF. As DNA, the CDR3 is TGTGCCAGCAGCTCGACAGGGCTGAACACTGAAGCTTTCTTT. The chain uses TRBV5-5 and TRBJ1-1; 7 bases match TRBD1. CDR1 and CDR2 (germline): SGHKS, YYEKEE (reference sequence). CDR3 length equals 14 residues. Trimming took 3 bases from V and 0 from J; bases not matched to a gene: 2.

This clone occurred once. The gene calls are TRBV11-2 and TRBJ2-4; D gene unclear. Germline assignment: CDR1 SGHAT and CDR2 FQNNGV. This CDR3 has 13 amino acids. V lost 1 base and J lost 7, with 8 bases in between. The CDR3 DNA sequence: TGTGCCAGCAGCTTAGGCAGGCAGAACATTCAGTACTTC. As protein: CASSLGRQNIQYF.

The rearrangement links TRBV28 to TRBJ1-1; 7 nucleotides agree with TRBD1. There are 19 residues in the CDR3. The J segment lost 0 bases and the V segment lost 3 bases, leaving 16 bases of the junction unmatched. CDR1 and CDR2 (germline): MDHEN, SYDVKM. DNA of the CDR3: TGTGCCAGCAGTTTCCGTGGGGTGTCTCGGGACAGATTGAACACTGAAGCTTTCTTT. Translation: CASSFRGVSRDRLNTEAFF.

The CDR3 loop reads CASSLADSGRAYEQYF. The CDR3 DNA is TGCGCCAGCAGCTTGGCCGATAGCGGGAGGGCCTACGAGCAGTACTTC. The V call is TRBV5-1, the J call TRBJ2-7, with 11 bases aligning to TRBD2. The CDR3 sequence is 16 residues long. V was clipped by 0 bases and J by 2 bases; unmatched bases: 4. The germline V gene encodes CDR1 SGHRS and CDR2 YFSETQ.

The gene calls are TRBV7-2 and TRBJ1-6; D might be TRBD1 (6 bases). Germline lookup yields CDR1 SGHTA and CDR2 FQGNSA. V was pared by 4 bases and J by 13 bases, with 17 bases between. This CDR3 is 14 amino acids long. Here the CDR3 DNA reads TGTGCCAGCAGCTCGGCTCCAGGGGCTTGGCCCCTCCACTTT. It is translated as CASSSAPGAWPLHF.

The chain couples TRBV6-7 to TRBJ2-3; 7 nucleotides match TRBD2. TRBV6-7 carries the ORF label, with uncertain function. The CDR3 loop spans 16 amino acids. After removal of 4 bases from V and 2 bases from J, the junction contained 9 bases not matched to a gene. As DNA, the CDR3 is TGTGCCAGCAGTTTCTTACCGGGACTAAACACAGATACGCAGTATTTT. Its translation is CASSFLPGLNTDTQYF.

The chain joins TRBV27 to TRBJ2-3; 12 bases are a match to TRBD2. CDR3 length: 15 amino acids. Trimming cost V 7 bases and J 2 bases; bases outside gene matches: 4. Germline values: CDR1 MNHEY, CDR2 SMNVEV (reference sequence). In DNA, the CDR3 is TGTGCCAGCAAAGGACTAGCGGGATACACAGATACGCAGTATTTT. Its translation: CASKGLAGYTDTQYF.

CDR3 sequence (DNA): TGTGCCAGCAGTTTAAAGCGGCCTAGCACAGATACGCAGTATTTT. It specifies CASSLKRPSTDTQYF. The chain couples TRBV27 to TRBJ2-3, with a tentative D call TRBD2 (5 bases). The CDR3 extends over 15 amino acids. In germline, CDR1 is MNHEY, CDR2 SMNVEV (reference sequence). V lost 2 bases to trimming and J lost 0 bases, with 9 bases between them.

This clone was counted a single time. The CDR3 sequence: CSTGMTGELFF. In nucleotides, the CDR3 is TGTTCGACAGGGATGACCGGGGAGCTGTTTTTT. This chain uses TRBV5-4 with TRBJ2-2; TRBD1 agrees at 7 bases. This CDR3 spans 11 amino acids. Germline lookup yields CDR1 SGHNT and CDR2 YYREEE (reference sequence).

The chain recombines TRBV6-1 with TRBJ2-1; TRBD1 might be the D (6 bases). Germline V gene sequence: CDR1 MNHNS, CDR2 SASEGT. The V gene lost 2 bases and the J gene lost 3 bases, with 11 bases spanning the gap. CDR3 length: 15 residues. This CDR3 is CASSETTDSYNEQFF. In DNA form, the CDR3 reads TGTGCCAGCAGTGAAACCACGGACAGCTACAATGAGCAGTTCTTC.

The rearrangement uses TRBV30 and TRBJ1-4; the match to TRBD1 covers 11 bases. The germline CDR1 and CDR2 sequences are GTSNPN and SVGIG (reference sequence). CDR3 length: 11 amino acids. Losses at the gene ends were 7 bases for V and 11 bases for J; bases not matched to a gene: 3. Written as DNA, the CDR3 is TGTGCCTCTCGGACAGGGGGCAAACTGTTTTTT. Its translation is CASRTGGKLFF.

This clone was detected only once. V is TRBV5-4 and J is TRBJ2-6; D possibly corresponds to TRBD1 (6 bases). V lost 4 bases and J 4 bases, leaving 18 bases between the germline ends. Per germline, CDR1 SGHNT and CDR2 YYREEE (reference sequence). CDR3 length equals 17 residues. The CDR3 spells CASSPSLTGPGANVLTF. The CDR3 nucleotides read TGTGCCAGCAGCCCTAGCCTCACAGGGCCCGGGGCCAACGTCCTGACTTTC.

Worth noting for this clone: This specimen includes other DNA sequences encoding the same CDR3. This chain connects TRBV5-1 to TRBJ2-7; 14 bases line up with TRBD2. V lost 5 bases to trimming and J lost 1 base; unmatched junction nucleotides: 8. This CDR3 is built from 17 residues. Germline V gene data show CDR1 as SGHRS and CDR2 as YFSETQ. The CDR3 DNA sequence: TGCGCCAGCAGTATGACTAGCGGGGGGGCTCAATCCTACGAGCAGTACTTC. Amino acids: CASSMTSGGAQSYEQYF.

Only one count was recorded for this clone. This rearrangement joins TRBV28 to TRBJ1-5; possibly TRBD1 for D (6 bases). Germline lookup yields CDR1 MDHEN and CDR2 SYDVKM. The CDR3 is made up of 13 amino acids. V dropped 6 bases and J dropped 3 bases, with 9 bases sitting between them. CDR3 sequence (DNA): TGTGCCAGCAGCAGGACAGTCAATCAGCCCCAGCATTTT. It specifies CASSRTVNQPQHF.

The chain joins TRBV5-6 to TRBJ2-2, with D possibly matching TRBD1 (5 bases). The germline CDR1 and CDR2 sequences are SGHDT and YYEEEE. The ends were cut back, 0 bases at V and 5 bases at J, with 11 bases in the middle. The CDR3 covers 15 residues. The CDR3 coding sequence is TGTGCCAGCAGCTTGGGTGGCAGGGCGACCGGGGAGCTGTTTTTT. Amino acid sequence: CASSLGGRATGELFF.

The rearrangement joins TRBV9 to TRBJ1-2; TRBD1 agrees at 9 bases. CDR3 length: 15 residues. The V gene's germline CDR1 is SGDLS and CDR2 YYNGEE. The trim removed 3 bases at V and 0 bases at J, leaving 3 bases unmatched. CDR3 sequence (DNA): TGTGCCAGCAGCGCCAGACAGGGGGCTAACTATGGCTACACCTTC. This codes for CASSARQGANYGYTF.

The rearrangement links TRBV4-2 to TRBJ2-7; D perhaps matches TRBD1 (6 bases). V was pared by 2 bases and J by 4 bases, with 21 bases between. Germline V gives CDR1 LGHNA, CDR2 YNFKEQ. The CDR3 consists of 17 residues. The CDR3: CASSQLAKDSRGYEQYF. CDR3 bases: TGTGCCAGCAGCCAACTGGCTAAGGACAGTAGAGGTTACGAGCAGTACTTC.

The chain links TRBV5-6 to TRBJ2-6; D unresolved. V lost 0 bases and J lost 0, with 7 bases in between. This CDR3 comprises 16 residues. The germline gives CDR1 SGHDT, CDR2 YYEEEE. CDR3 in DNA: TGTGCCAGCAGCTTGGAGAGGCTCTCTGGGGCCAACGTCCTGACTTTC. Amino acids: CASSLERLSGANVLTF.

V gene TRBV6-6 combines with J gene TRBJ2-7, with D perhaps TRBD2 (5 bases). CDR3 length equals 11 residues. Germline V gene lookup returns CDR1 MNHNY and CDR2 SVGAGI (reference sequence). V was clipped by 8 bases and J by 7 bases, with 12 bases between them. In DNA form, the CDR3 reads TGTGCCAGCGGGAGAACTAGGGAGCAGTACTTC. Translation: CASGRTREQYF.

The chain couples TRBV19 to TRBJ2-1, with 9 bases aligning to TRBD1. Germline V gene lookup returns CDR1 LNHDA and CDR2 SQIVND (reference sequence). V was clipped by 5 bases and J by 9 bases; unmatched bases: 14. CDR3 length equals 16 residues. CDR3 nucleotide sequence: TGTGCCAGTAGTCCCTGGGACAGGGTCCCCTCCTCTGAGCAGTTCTTC. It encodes CASSPWDRVPSSEQFF.

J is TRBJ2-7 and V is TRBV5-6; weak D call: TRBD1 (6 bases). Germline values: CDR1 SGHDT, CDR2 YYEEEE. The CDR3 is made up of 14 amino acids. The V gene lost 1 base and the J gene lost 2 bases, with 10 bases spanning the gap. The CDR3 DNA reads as TGTGCCAGCAGCTTGCTGGGGGCAACCTACGAGCAGTACTTC. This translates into CASSLLGATYEQYF. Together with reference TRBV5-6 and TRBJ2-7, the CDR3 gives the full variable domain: DAGVTQSPTHLIKTRGQQVTLRCSPKSGHDTVSWYQQALGQGPQFIFQYYEEEERQRGNFPDRFSGHQFPNYSSELNVNALLLGDSALYLCASSLLGATYEQYFGPGTRLTVT.

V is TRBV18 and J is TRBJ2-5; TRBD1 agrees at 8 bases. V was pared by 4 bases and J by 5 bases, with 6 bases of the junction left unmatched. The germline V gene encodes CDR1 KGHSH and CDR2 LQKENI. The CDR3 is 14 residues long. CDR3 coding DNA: TGTGCCAGCTCACACCGACAGGGGCCCGAGACCCAGTACTTC. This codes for CASSHRQGPETQYF.

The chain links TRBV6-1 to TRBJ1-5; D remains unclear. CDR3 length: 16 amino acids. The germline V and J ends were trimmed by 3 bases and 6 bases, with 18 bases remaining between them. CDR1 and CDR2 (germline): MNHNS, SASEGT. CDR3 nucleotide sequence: TGTGCCAGCAGTGATAATTTCAGGAGGATTCGTCAGCCCCAGCATTTT. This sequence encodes CASSDNFRRIRQPQHF.

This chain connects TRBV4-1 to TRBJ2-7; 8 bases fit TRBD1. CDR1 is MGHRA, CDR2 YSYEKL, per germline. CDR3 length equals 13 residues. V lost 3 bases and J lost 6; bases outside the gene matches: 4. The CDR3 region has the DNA TGCGCCAGCAGCCATAAGACAGGGGTCGAGCAGTACTTC. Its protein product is CASSHKTGVEQYF.

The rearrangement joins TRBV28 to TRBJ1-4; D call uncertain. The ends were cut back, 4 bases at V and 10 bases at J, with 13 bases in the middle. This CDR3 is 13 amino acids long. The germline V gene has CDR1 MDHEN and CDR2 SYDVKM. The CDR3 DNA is TGTGCCAGCAGTTCCTCCGGACTGGGAAAACTGTTTTTT. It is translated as CASSSSGLGKLFF. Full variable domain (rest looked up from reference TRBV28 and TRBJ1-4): DVKVTQSSRYLVKRTGEKVFLECVQDMDHENMFWYRQDPGLGLRLIYFSYDVKMKEKGDIPEGYSVSREKKERFSLILESASTNQTSMYLCASSSSGLGKLFFGSGTQLSVL.

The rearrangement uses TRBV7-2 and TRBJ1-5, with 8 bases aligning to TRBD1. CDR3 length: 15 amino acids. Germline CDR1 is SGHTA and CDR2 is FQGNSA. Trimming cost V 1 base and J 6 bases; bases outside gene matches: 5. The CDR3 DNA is TGTGCCAGCAGCTTAGTGGTGGACAGGGCTCAGCCCCAGCATTTT. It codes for CASSLVVDRAQPQHF.